One and the same sample provided the 4 T cell receptor beta chains below, sequenced in a study of blood T cell repertoires in COVID-19. Sequencing used immunoSEQ multiplex PCR; TCRdb keeps in-frame clones, though not all of them. The table includes some 71,000 clones, approximately 90% detected once. Sequencing was carried out using peripheral blood. The source of these receptors is a woman between 18 and 29 years old with acute or convalescent COVID-19.

J is TRBJ1-6 and V is TRBV7-2; 9 bases align to TRBD1. The CDR3 contains 15 residues. Germline loops: CDR1 SGHTA, CDR2 FQGNSA. With V trimmed by 1 base and J by 9 bases, 4 bases remained unmatched. This chain's CDR3 is CASSLVPGQGSPLHF. In nucleotides, the CDR3 is TGTGCCAGCAGCTTAGTCCCGGGACAGGGTTCACCCCTCCACTTT.

V is TRBV2 and J is TRBJ1-2; maybe TRBD1 (5 bases). This CDR3 spans 15 amino acids. In germline, CDR1 is SNHLY, CDR2 FYNNEI. The V end was cut by 1 base, the J end by 3 bases, with 12 bases between. CDR3 loop: CASSEVTSQDYGYTF. CDR3 bases: TGTGCCAGCAGTGAAGTAACGTCACAGGACTATGGCTACACCTTC. The full variable domain, in which reference TRBV2 and TRBJ1-2 provide the parts outside the CDR3, is EPEVTQTPSHQVTQMGQEVILRCVPISNHLYFYWYRQILGQKVEFLVSFYNNEISEKSEIFDDQFSVERPDGSNFTLKIRSTKLEDSAMYFCASSEVTSQDYGYTFGSGTRLTVV.

The genes are TRBV2 and TRBJ2-1; weak D call: TRBD1 (6 bases). V lost 5 bases and J 2 bases, leaving 10 bases between the germline ends. Germline CDR1 is SNHLY and CDR2 is FYNNEI. The CDR3 has 14 amino acids. The CDR3 region is CASSYRVAYNEQFF. In DNA form, the CDR3 reads TGTGCCAGCAGTTACAGGGTTGCCTACAATGAGCAGTTCTTC.

CDR3 coding DNA: TGTGCCAGCAGTGAAGCTCGGGGGTTGGGCTACACCTTC. Translation: CASSEARGLGYTF. The gene calls are TRBV6-1 and TRBJ1-2; D perhaps matches TRBD1 (5 bases). The CDR3 extends over 13 amino acids. Germline CDR1 MNHNS, CDR2 SASEGT. V lost 0 bases and J 8 bases, leaving 10 bases between the germline ends.